Listed here is a single T cell receptor beta chain. Its cognate antigen is unknown. Trimming removed 2 bases from V and 4 bases from J, with 12 bases in between. The CDR3 has 15 residues. Germline-derived CDR1 and CDR2 are SEHNR and FQNEAQ (reference sequence). This entry is derived from a study of cytomegalovirus exposure and HLA in healthy donors. Regarding the study as a whole: Researchers counted roughly 150 TCR beta chains as cytomegalovirus-associated. In a later analysis, donors in an Asian-associated ancestry cluster reportedly had fewer N-insertions in productive TCRs than the cohort mean.

This PCR relied on a set of 60 Vbeta primers and 13 Jbeta primers. The table came from immunoSEQ multiplex PCR; TCRdb's copy has only in-frame clones and leaves some out. The sample has 150,000 to 200,000 clones, 70% to 80% seen once. V usage is TRBV7-9 and J usage is TRBJ1-5; D perhaps matches TRBD1 (5 bases). Sequenced sample: PBMCs. The receptor's source is a middle-aged woman in good health and CMV-seronegative. CDR3: CASSLQGGGNQPQHF. As DNA, the CDR3 is TGTGCCAGCAGCTTACAGGGCGGGGGTAATCAGCCCCAGCATTTT.